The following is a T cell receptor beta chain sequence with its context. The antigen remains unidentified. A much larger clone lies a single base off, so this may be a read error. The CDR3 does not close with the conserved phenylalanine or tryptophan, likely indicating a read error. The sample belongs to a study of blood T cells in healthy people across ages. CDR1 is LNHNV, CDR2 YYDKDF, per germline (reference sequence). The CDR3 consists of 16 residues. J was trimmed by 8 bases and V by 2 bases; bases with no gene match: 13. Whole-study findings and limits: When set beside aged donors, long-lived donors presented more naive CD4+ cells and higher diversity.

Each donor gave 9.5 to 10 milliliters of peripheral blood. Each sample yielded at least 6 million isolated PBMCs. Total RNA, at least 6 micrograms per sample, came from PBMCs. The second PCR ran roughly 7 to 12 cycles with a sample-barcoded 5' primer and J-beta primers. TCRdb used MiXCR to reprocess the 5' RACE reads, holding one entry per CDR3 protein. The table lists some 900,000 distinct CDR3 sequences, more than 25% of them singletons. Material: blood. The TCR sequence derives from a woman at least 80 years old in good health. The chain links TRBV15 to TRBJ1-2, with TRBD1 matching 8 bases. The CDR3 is CATSRPGGQAVRGYTC. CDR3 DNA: TGTGCCACCAGCAGACCAGGGGGACAGGCGGTTCGAGGCTACACCTGC.